One and the same sample provided the 18 T cell receptor beta chains below, sequenced in a study of T cell responses to AZD1222 COVID-19 vaccine. Generated by immunoSEQ multiplex PCR, the TCRdb table keeps only in-frame clones and is missing some. The repertoire consists of fewer than 150,000 clones, with 70% to 90% occurring once and the leading ten covering roughly 6.1%. Material: peripheral blood, obtained 28 days after the second AZD1222 dose. The receptors were gathered from an adult who received the AZD1222 COVID-19 vaccine.

The gene calls are TRBV3-1 (or the pseudogene TRBV3-2) and TRBJ1-4; D is unclear. CDR1 LGHDT and CDR2 YNNKEL come from the germline V gene (reference sequence). The CDR3 has 15 amino acids. Between the trimmed V and J ends, which lost 4 bases and 2 bases, there was a span of 11 bases. CDR3 sequence (DNA): TGTGCCAGCAGCCGATCATTTGTCACTAATGAAAAACTGTTTTTT. This encodes CASSRSFVTNEKLFF.

The V call is TRBV5-1, the J call TRBJ2-5; D gene ambiguous. Germline CDR1 SGHRS, CDR2 YFSETQ. Trimming removed 2 bases from V and 5 bases from J, with 4 bases in between. This CDR3 is built from 11 residues. The CDR3 here is CASSLMETQYF. CDR3 sequence (DNA): TGCGCCAGCAGCTTAATGGAGACCCAGTACTTC.

The chain is built from TRBV30 and TRBJ1-3; TRBD1 might be the D (6 bases). The CDR3 runs to 15 residues. V was clipped by 2 bases and J by 2 bases, with 13 bases between them. Germline V lookup: CDR1 GTSNPN, CDR2 SVGIG (reference sequence). CDR3 sequence (DNA): TGTGCCTGGAGTAGGGGGGAGGAAGCTGGAAACACCATATATTTT. As protein: CAWSRGEEAGNTIYF.

As regards this clone: The sample has other DNA sequences that encode this CDR3 too. CDR3 sequence: CASSPRGDTQYF. Here the CDR3 DNA reads TGTGCCAGTAGTCCCCGGGGGGATACGCAGTATTTT. The rearrangement links TRBV19 to TRBJ2-3; tentatively, D is TRBD2 (6 bases). The CDR3 runs to 12 residues. Trimming stripped 5 bases from V and 6 bases from J, with 9 bases between. Germline V gives CDR1 LNHDA, CDR2 SQIVND (reference sequence).

The gene calls are TRBV28 and TRBJ1-1; 8 nucleotides align to TRBD1. CDR3 size: 16 residues. Germline values: CDR1 MDHEN, CDR2 SYDVKM. J was trimmed by 0 bases and V by 5 bases; bases with no gene match: 8. The CDR3 here is CASSPQGAFVNTEAFF. For the CDR3, the DNA is TGTGCCAGCAGTCCTCAGGGGGCCTTCGTGAACACTGAAGCTTTCTTT.

The rearrangement uses TRBV9 and TRBJ1-1; D unclear. The CDR3 consists of 14 residues. Per the germline V gene, CDR1 is SGDLS and CDR2 is YYNGEE. With 0 bases removed from V and 1 base from J, the gap between germline ends came to 7 bases. DNA for the CDR3: TGTGCCAGCAGCGTAGGGACGGGGAACACTGAAGCTTTCTTT. As protein: CASSVGTGNTEAFF.

J is TRBJ1-1 and V is TRBV5-5; TRBD1 matches 11 bases. J was trimmed by 3 bases and V by 2 bases; bases with no gene match: 3. There are 15 residues in the CDR3. Germline loops: CDR1 SGHKS, CDR2 YYEKEE (reference sequence). DNA for the CDR3: TGTGCCAGCAGCTTATGGGACAGGGGGGACACTGAAGCTTTCTTT. As protein: CASSLWDRGDTEAFF.

The chain recombines TRBV2 with TRBJ2-1; tentatively, D is TRBD2 (7 bases). The germline V gene has CDR1 SNHLY and CDR2 FYNNEI. This CDR3 contains 14 residues. V was cut by 4 bases and J by 6 bases, with 13 bases left in between. The CDR3 coding sequence is TGTGCCAGCAGTGGCCAGGGAGGGGGCAATGAGCAGTTCTTC. Translating it yields CASSGQGGGNEQFF.

This clone was counted a single time. The chain recombines TRBV7-2 with TRBJ2-3, with TRBD2 identical over 13 bases. The J segment lost 1 base and the V segment lost 0 bases, leaving 7 bases of the junction unmatched. This CDR3 is 19 amino acids long. Germline CDR1 is SGHTA and CDR2 is FQGNSA. The CDR3: CASSLASLLAGGRTDTQYF. The CDR3 region has the DNA TGTGCCAGCAGCTTAGCGTCGTTACTAGCGGGGGGGCGCACAGATACGCAGTATTTT. Full variable domain (rest looked up from reference TRBV7-2 and TRBJ2-3): GAGVSQSPSNKVTEKGKDVELRCDPISGHTALYWYRQSLGQGLEFLIYFQGNSAPDKSGLPSDRFSAERTGGSVSTLTIQRTQQEDSAVYLCASSLASLLAGGRTDTQYFGPGTRLTVL.

This chain uses TRBV3-1 (or the pseudogene TRBV3-2) with TRBJ1-6, with D unresolved. The CDR3 is 16 residues long. The germline V and J ends were trimmed by 4 bases and 11 bases, with 21 bases remaining between them. CDR1 LGHDT and CDR2 YNNKEL come from the germline V gene (reference sequence). CDR3 residues: CASSPTPDSQNPPLHF. Here the CDR3 DNA reads TGTGCCAGCAGCCCGACCCCGGACTCCCAAAATCCACCCCTCCACTTT.

V is TRBV30 and J is TRBJ1-5, with D perhaps matching TRBD1 (5 bases). Deletions cut 5 bases from V and 3 bases from J, with 11 bases between. The germline CDR1 and CDR2 sequences are GTSNPN and SVGIG (reference sequence). The CDR3 runs 13 residues. CDR3 loop: CAWAGGYNQPQHF. As DNA, the CDR3 is TGTGCCTGGGCGGGGGGGTACAATCAGCCCCAGCATTTT.

CDR3 protein: CAWSVQLEAFF. As DNA, the CDR3 is TGTGCCTGGAGTGTACAGCTAGAAGCTTTCTTT. The chain carries TRBV30 and TRBJ1-1; D gene ambiguous. In germline, CDR1 is GTSNPN, CDR2 SVGIG (reference sequence). The length of the CDR3 is 11 residues. V was clipped by 0 bases and J by 8 bases, with 7 bases between them.

The chain has TRBV30 and TRBJ2-3, with a weak D call TRBD2 (7 bases). V lost 4 bases to trimming and J lost 7 bases, with 21 bases between them. Germline-derived CDR1 and CDR2 are GTSNPN and SVGIG (reference sequence). The CDR3 extends over 15 amino acids. This CDR3 is CAWNSGGGSRNTQYF. The CDR3 DNA sequence: TGTGCCTGGAATTCCGGGGGCGGGAGCCGCAATACGCAGTATTTT. The whole variable domain, filled in from reference TRBV30 and TRBJ2-3, reads SQTIHQWPATLVQPVGSPLSLECTVEGTSNPNLYWYRQAAGRGLQLLFYSVGIGQISSEVPQNLSASRPQDRQFILSSKKLLLSDSGFYLCAWNSGGGSRNTQYFGPGTRLTVL.

V is TRBV19 and J is TRBJ2-7; 9 bases map to TRBD1. The germline gives CDR1 LNHDA, CDR2 SQIVND (reference sequence). The CDR3 runs 17 residues. V gave up 5 bases and J gave up 5 bases; unmatched junction bases: 16. CDR3 protein: CASSGRDPGQGFHEQYF. Written as DNA, the CDR3 is TGTGCCAGTAGTGGGAGAGATCCGGGACAGGGTTTCCACGAGCAGTACTTC.

The chain combines TRBV19 with TRBJ2-6; D is possibly TRBD1 or TRBD2 (6 bases each). The V gene lost 2 bases and the J gene lost 0 bases, with 11 bases spanning the gap. The CDR3 spans 17 residues. CDR1 and CDR2 from the germline V gene are LNHDA and SQIVND (reference sequence). The CDR3 nucleotides are TGTGCCAGTAGTATATATTGGGGGGCCTCTGGGGCCAACGTCCTGACTTTC. The encoded protein is CASSIYWGASGANVLTF.

The chain couples TRBV28 to TRBJ2-7, with D unclear. Germline values: CDR1 MDHEN, CDR2 SYDVKM. The V gene lost 5 bases and the J gene lost 5 bases, with 10 bases spanning the gap. The CDR3 loop spans 12 amino acids. CDR3 bases: TGTGCCAGCAGTCCTGACGTCCACGAGCAGTACTTC. Protein sequence: CASSPDVHEQYF.

This sequence joins TRBV7-9 and TRBJ2-2; the D gene could be TRBD1 or TRBD2 (6 bases each). Trimming pared 8 bases from V and 0 bases from J, leaving 13 bases between. Germline V gives CDR1 SEHNR, CDR2 FQNEAQ (reference sequence). CDR3 length: 15 amino acids. CDR3 region: CASERGASNTGELFF. The CDR3 nucleotides read TGTGCCAGCGAAAGGGGGGCGTCGAACACCGGGGAGCTGTTTTTT.

A note on this clone: This CDR3 is also generated by other DNA sequences in the sample. J is TRBJ1-4 and V is TRBV6-5; D gene unclear. The CDR3 is 15 residues long. The V end lost 7 bases, the J end lost 0 bases, and 12 bases lay between the germline ends. Germline values: CDR1 MNHEY, CDR2 SVGAGI. In DNA form, the CDR3 reads TGTGCCAGCACTCCCGGACCCGCAACTAATGAAAAACTGTTTTTT. This codes for CASTPGPATNEKLFF.